This T cell receptor (beta chain) was captured in a study of a mutant IDH1 vaccine in newly diagnosed glioma. The V end lost 6 bases, the J end lost 9 bases, and 6 bases lay between the germline ends. Looked up from germline, CDR1 is MNHEY and CDR2 is SMNVEV (reference sequence). This CDR3 region has 10 residues. Some clones are missing from TCRdb's copy, which holds only in-frame ones; the method was immunoSEQ multiplex PCR. The repertoire consists of about 94,000 clones, with 85% to 90% occurring once and the leading ten covering 0.75% to 0.95%. Regarding time point: week 47, end of study. One vaccine dose held 300 ug of mutant IDH1 20-mer peptide and came with topical imiquimod. This clone was recorded a few times. Its cognate antigen is unknown.

This sequence originates from a woman in her 50s with glioma. This chain links TRBV27 with TRBJ2-4; no clear D. This specimen was PBMCs, taken from a glioma patient whose treatment included an IDH1 peptide vaccine. As DNA, the CDR3 is TGTGCCAGCAGCTACTCCATTCAGTACTTC. It translates to CASSYSIQYF.